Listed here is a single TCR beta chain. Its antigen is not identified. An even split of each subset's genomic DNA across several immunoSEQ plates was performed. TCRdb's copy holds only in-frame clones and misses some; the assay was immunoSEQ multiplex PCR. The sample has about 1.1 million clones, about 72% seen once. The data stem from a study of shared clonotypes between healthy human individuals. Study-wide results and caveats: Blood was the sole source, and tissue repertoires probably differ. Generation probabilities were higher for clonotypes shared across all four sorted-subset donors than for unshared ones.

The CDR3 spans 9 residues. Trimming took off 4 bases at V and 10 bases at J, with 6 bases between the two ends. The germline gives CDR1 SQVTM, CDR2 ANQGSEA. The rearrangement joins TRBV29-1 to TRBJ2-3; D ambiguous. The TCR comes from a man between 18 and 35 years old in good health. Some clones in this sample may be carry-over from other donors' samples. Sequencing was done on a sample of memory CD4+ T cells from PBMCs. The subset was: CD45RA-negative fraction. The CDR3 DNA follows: TGCAGCGTTGGTATTCCGCAGTATTTT. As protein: CSVGIPQYF.